This entry features one TCR beta chain sequence. Its specificity is not known. This record belongs to a study of cytotoxic CD8 clonotypes in ibrutinib-treated CLL. About the research overall: Response material was collected after a median around 12 months of treatment, range 6 to 36.

From cryopreserved PBMCs came 1.5 to 2.5 micrograms of genomic DNA used for TCR beta libraries. Germline V lookup: CDR1 LNHNV, CDR2 YYDKDF (reference sequence). The J segment lost 5 bases and the V segment lost 3 bases, leaving 7 bases of the junction unmatched. The CDR3 spans 16 residues. Using immunoSEQ multiplex PCR, the repertoire was profiled, and TCRdb retains in-frame clones only, with some absent. The table has some 50,000 clones, 60% to 80% seen once; the top ten hold around 13%. Study-wide results and limits: Clonotypes that were public were uncommon, and they contracted or stayed stable on treatment.

The material was PBMCs, obtained after 12 months of ibrutinib treatment. The TCR was taken from a human donor with chronic lymphocytic leukemia. The rearrangement uses TRBV15 and TRBJ2-1; 10 bases line up with TRBD2. In DNA form, the CDR3 reads TGTGCCACCAGCAGCCTCCGGACTAGCGGAGACAATGAGCAGTTCTTC. Translating it yields CATSSLRTSGDNEQFF.